The TCR beta chain described here comes from a study of identical twins. This clonotype was found a few times. A template switching step contributed a universal primer site, while unique molecular identifiers were present in the cDNA. TCRdb reprocessed the 5' RACE reads via MiXCR and lists one record per CDR3 protein. Of some 500,000 distinct CDR3 sequences in the sample, nearly 10% were seen once. The CDR3 is made up of 16 amino acids. The germline V and J ends were trimmed by 7 bases and 3 bases, with 21 bases remaining between them. CDR1 is ENHRY and CDR2 is SYGVKD in the germline V gene. The sample also formed part of further work on yellow fever vaccine responses in identical twins.

The chain has TRBV10-3 and TRBJ2-5, with a tentative D call TRBD1 (6 bases). Sequencing used PBMCs. The origin of this receptor is a woman between 18 and 29 years old in good health. The CDR3 sequence is CAITARGPTGEETQYF. The CDR3 coding sequence is TGTGCCATCACTGCCAGGGGACCTACAGGTGAAGAGACCCAGTACTTC.